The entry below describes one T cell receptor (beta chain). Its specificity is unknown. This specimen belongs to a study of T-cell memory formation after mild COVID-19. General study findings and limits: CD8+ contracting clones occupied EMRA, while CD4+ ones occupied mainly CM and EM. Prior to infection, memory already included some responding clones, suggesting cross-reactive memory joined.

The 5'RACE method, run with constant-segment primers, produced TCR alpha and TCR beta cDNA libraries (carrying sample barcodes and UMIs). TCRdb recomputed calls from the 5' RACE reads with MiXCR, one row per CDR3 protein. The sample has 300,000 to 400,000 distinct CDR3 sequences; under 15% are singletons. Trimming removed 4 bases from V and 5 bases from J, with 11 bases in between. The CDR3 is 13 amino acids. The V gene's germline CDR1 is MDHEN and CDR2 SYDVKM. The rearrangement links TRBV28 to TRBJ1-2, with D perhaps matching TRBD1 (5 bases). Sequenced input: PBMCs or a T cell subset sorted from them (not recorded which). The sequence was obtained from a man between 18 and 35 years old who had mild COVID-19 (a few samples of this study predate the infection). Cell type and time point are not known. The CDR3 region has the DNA TGTGCCAGCAGTTCGTCAGGGTTATATGGCTACACCTTC. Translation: CASSSSGLYGYTF.